Following are 17 T cell receptor beta chains from one sample sequenced in a study of PD-1 blockade in classical Hodgkin lymphoma. Time point defined: cycle 4 day 1 (C4D1), after 6 weeks of nivolumab. No patient escaped relapse after autologous stem cell transplantation, and brentuximab vedotin exposure varied. Generated by immunoSEQ multiplex PCR, the TCRdb table keeps only in-frame clones and is missing some. The table shows roughly 96,000 clones, with about 92% occurring only once. The sequences come from peripheral blood mononuclear cells (PBMCs), collected before the fourth cycle of nivolumab. The receptors stem from a human donor with classical Hodgkin lymphoma.

The chain is built from TRBV5-4 and TRBJ2-1; TRBD2 agrees at 7 bases. Germline lookup yields CDR1 SGHNT and CDR2 YYREEE (reference sequence). V was clipped by 3 bases and J by 2 bases; unmatched bases: 5. CDR3 length: 15 amino acids. CDR3 coding DNA: TGTGCCAGCAGCTCCAGCGGGATGGCCTACAATGAGCAGTTCTTC. Translating it yields CASSSSGMAYNEQFF.

This chain joins TRBV30 and TRBJ2-1; 7 bases align to TRBD2. CDR1 is GTSNPN and CDR2 is SVGIG in the germline V gene (reference sequence). CDR3 size: 16 residues. Germline trimming cut 2 bases from V and 5 bases from J; bases unmatched to any gene: 12. DNA of the CDR3: TGTGCCTGGAGTAAGTCTGCGGGAGTATCAAACAATGAGCAGTTCTTC. It translates to CAWSKSAGVSNNEQFF.

V and J are TRBV6-1 and TRBJ1-6; D gene uncertain. The CDR3 spans 14 residues. The germline gives CDR1 MNHNS, CDR2 SASEGT. The V gene lost 6 bases and the J gene lost 7 bases, with 13 bases spanning the gap. This CDR3 reads CASREGRPNSPLHF. In DNA, the CDR3 is TGTGCCAGCAGGGAGGGCAGGCCCAATTCACCCCTCCACTTT.

This clone was seen more than once but under ten times. The chain carries TRBV2 and TRBJ1-2; 8 bases fit TRBD1. Germline assignment: CDR1 SNHLY and CDR2 FYNNEI. This CDR3 comprises 14 residues. V was pared by 4 bases and J by 4 bases, with 5 bases of the junction left unmatched. CDR3 amino acids: CASSGTGGSYGYTF. CDR3 DNA sequence: TGTGCCAGCAGTGGTACAGGGGGATCCTATGGCTACACCTTC.

The table lists this clone with a count of one. The rearrangement uses TRBV21-1 and TRBJ1-3. TRBV21-1 is reported as a pseudogene. The CDR3 is 14 amino acids. The CDR3 sequence: CASSKEGRETTIYF. The CDR3 bases are TGTGCCAGCAGCAAAGAGGGCAGGGAGACAACCATATATTTT.

In this sample, this clone turned up once. The rearrangement uses TRBV6-1 and TRBJ2-7; 8 nucleotides align to TRBD2. Germline V gene sequence: CDR1 MNHNS, CDR2 SASEGT. The CDR3 runs 15 residues. J was trimmed by 0 bases and V by 3 bases; bases with no gene match: 4. The CDR3 DNA reads TGTGCCAGCAGTGACTATAGCGGGGTCTCCTACGAGCAGTACTTC. Protein sequence: CASSDYSGVSYEQYF.

The rearrangement joins TRBV5-1 to TRBJ2-3; the D gene is possibly TRBD2 (6 bases). The CDR3 covers 15 residues. V was clipped by 1 base and J by 0 bases, with 9 bases between them. Germline CDR1 and CDR2: SGHRS and YFSETQ. As DNA, the CDR3 is TGCGCCAGCAGCTTGCTGGGACTTAGCACAGATACGCAGTATTTT. It encodes CASSLLGLSTDTQYF.

On this clone itself: Other DNA sequences in the same sample also yield this CDR3. The chain has TRBV7-9 and TRBJ2-7, with 10 bases that match TRBD1. The CDR3 spans 14 residues. Unmatched junction bases numbered 8, after V lost 5 bases and J lost 7 bases. The germline V gene has CDR1 SEHNR and CDR2 FQNEAQ (reference sequence). The CDR3 nucleotides read TGTGCCAGCAGCGCACGACAGGGGGCGGGAGAGCAGTACTTC. This sequence encodes CASSARQGAGEQYF.

The chain couples TRBV27 to TRBJ2-7, with 7 positions matching TRBD2. Losses at the gene ends were 5 bases for V and 3 bases for J; bases not matched to a gene: 13. The CDR3 is made up of 16 amino acids. Germline loops: CDR1 MNHEY, CDR2 SMNVEV (reference sequence). CDR3 DNA: TGTGCCAGCAGTCACCTTAGCGGGCATCTTATCTACGAGCAGTACTTC. This encodes CASSHLSGHLIYEQYF.

The J gene is TRBJ1-1, the V gene TRBV11-2; TRBD1 aligns across 7 bases. V was pared by 1 base and J by 2 bases, with 4 bases of the junction left unmatched. Germline CDR1 and CDR2: SGHAT and FQNNGV. This CDR3 spans 15 amino acids. DNA for the CDR3: TGTGCCAGCAGCTTAGGAGGGGGCCTTAACACTGAAGCTTTCTTT. As protein: CASSLGGGLNTEAFF.

This chain joins TRBV7-9 and TRBJ1-5, with D unclear. Germline lookup yields CDR1 SEHNR and CDR2 FQNEAQ (reference sequence). The CDR3 runs 15 residues. Deletions cut 0 bases from V and 0 bases from J, with 6 bases between. CDR3 coding DNA: TGTGCCAGCAGCTTAGCGGGTAATAGCAATCAGCCCCAGCATTTT. It encodes CASSLAGNSNQPQHF.

The rearrangement uses TRBV5-4 and TRBJ1-2, with D tentatively TRBD1 (5 bases). CDR1 SGHNT and CDR2 YYREEE come from the germline V gene (reference sequence). The CDR3 contains 14 residues. Between the trimmed V and J ends, which lost 4 bases and 5 bases, there was a span of 15 bases. Here the CDR3 DNA reads TGTGCCAGCAGCCTCCAGGGATTGTGGTATGGCTACACCTTC. It yields the protein CASSLQGLWYGYTF.

This clone was observed a single time. The rearrangement links TRBV9 to TRBJ1-4, with D possibly TRBD1 on 5 matching bases. CDR1 and CDR2 from the germline V gene are SGDLS and YYNGEE. The CDR3 sequence is 16 residues long. V was shortened by 0 bases and J by 0 bases, with 9 bases between the two germline ends. CDR3: CASSVAVGATNEKLFF. The CDR3 bases are TGTGCCAGCAGCGTAGCAGTGGGGGCAACTAATGAAAAACTGTTTTTT.

The chain links TRBV5-6 to TRBJ2-3, with D unresolved. The CDR3 covers 12 residues. CDR1 is SGHDT and CDR2 is YYEEEE in the germline V gene. V lost 0 bases to trimming and J lost 3 bases, with 2 bases between them. The chain's CDR3 is CASSLATDTQYF. DNA for the CDR3: TGTGCCAGCAGCTTGGCAACAGATACGCAGTATTTT.

The chain carries TRBV7-6 and TRBJ1-2, with 8 bases identical to TRBD1. The V segment lost 5 bases and the J segment 2 bases; nucleotides outside the gene matches: 7. Germline V gives CDR1 SGHVS, CDR2 FNYEAQ. This CDR3 comprises 15 residues. The CDR3, as DNA: TGTGCCAGCAGCCCAAGACAGGGGTCGAACTATGGCTACACCTTC. This codes for CASSPRQGSNYGYTF.

The chain recombines TRBV4-1 with TRBJ1-2; 9 positions match TRBD1. V dropped 4 bases and J dropped 7; count of bases not matched to a gene: 13. Germline-derived CDR1 and CDR2 are MGHRA and YSYEKL. The CDR3 runs to 16 residues. The CDR3 reads CASSPQGSGQGSGYTF. The CDR3 DNA sequence: TGCGCCAGCAGCCCTCAGGGATCGGGACAGGGAAGTGGCTACACCTTC.

This clone was found a few times. The J gene is TRBJ2-2, the V gene TRBV9; TRBD2 matches at 9 bases. The V and J ends lost 0 bases and 7 bases, in that order; junction bases with no gene match: 7. Germline V lookup: CDR1 SGDLS, CDR2 YYNGEE. The CDR3 loop spans 16 amino acids. The CDR3 DNA reads TGTGCCAGCAGCGTAGGGCTAGCGGGATCGGGCGGGGAGCTGTTTTTT. It is translated as CASSVGLAGSGGELFF. Using reference TRBV9 and TRBJ2-2 for the parts outside the CDR3, the full variable domain is DSGVTQTPKHLITATGQRVTLRCSPRSGDLSVYWYQQSLDQGLQFLIQYYNGEERAKGNILERFSAQQFPDLHSELNLSSLELGDSALYFCASSVGLAGSGGELFFGEGSRLTVL.